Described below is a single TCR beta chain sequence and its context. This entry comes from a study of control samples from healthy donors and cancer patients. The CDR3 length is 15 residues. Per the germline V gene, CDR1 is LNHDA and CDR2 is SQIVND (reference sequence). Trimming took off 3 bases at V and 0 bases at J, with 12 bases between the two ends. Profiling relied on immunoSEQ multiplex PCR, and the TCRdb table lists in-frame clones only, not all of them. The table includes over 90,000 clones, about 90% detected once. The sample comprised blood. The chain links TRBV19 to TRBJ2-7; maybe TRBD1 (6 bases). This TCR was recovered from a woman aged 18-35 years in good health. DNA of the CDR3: TGTGCCAGTAGTATTGGTACAGGGAGCTCCTACGAGCAGTACTTC. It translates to CASSIGTGSSYEQYF.